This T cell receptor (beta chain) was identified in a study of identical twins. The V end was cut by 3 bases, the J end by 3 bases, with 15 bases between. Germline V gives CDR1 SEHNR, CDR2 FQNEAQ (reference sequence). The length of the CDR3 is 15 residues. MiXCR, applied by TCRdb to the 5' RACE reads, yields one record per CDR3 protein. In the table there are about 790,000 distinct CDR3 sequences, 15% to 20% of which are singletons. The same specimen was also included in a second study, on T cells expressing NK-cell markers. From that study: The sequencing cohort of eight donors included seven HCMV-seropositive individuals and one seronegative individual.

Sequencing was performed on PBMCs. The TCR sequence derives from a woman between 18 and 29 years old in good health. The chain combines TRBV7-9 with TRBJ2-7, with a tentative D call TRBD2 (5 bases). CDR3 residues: CASSLGVALSYEQYF. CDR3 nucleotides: TGTGCCAGCAGCTTGGGAGTAGCGCTAAGCTACGAGCAGTACTTC. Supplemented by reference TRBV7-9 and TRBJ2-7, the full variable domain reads DTGVSQNPRHKITKRGQNVTFRCDPISEHNRLYWYRQTLGQGPEFLTYFQNEAQLEKSRLLSDRFSAERPKGSFSTLEIQRTEQGDSAMYLCASSLGVALSYEQYFGPGTRLTVT.